A single TCR beta chain is shown here with its context. Its antigen is undetermined. Investigators treated the graft tissue so that it released intraepithelial and lamina propria lymphocytes. The assay was immunoSEQ multiplex PCR, and TCRdb's table has in-frame clones only and misses some. The data show some 16,000 clones, approximately 80% seen once. The entry originates in a study of graft-versus-host responses after intestinal transplantation. Study in general: Recipients across the board were started on anti-thymocyte globulin induction, then kept on tacrolimus and steroids for around three years. General observations from the study: Across patients carrying graft-donor T cell macrochimerism, allografts held high graft-versus-host to host-versus-graft clonal ratios.

Trimming stripped 2 bases from V and 2 bases from J, with 7 bases between. The CDR3 runs 13 residues. Germline V CDR1 and CDR2: MNHEY, SVGAGI. The chain combines TRBV6-5 with TRBJ2-7; no definite D call. The sample in question was ileum tissue, obtained 17 days after transplant. The sequence derives from a human patient who received an intestinal transplant, so some T cells may come from the graft donor. The DNA for the CDR3 is TGTGCCAGCAGTTACCGACCCACCTACGAGCAGTACTTC. Its translation is CASSYRPTYEQYF.